This T cell receptor beta chain was captured by sequencing in a study of a mutant IDH1 vaccine in newly diagnosed glioma. For the study at large: Following radiotherapy alone, or alongside temozolomide cycles, vaccination was started after an interval of 4-6 weeks. Most patients had radiochemotherapy with temozolomide before enrollment; others had one alone.

Repertoires were generated with immunoSEQ multiplex PCR, while TCRdb's copy carries only in-frame clones and drops some. The table has fewer than 35,000 clones, around 90% seen once. The time point here: week 11, during vaccination. One vaccine dose held 300 ug of mutant IDH1 20-mer peptide and came with topical imiquimod. Donors' newly diagnosed IDH1-mutant WHO grade 3 or 4 astrocytomas lacked nuclear ATRX. Trimming shortened V by 4 bases and J by 4 bases, and 13 bases separated the two germline ends. This CDR3 has 14 residues. From germline, CDR1 is SGHAT and CDR2 FQNNGV. Comments on this clone: The antigen is not known.

The sequencing used PBMCs, collected from a glioma patient whose treatment included an IDH1 peptide vaccine. This clonotype was sampled from a man between 18 and 35 years old with glioma. V usage is TRBV11-2 and J usage is TRBJ1-2; TRBD1 might be the D (6 bases). CDR3 nucleotide sequence: TGTGCCAGCAGCTCTATTCAGGGGAGCTATGGCTACACCTTC. Protein sequence: CASSSIQGSYGYTF. The whole variable domain, remainder taken from reference TRBV11-2 and TRBJ1-2, is EAGVAQSPRYKIIEKRQSVAFWCNPISGHATLYWYQQILGQGPKLLIQFQNNGVVDDSQLPKDRFSAERLKGVDSTLKIQPAKLEDSAVYLCASSSIQGSYGYTFGSGTRLTVV.